One sample yielded the 9 T cell receptor beta chains listed below, sequenced in a study of blood T cell repertoires in COVID-19. Here immunoSEQ multiplex PCR was the method, and the copy in TCRdb shows in-frame clones only, minus some. Of about 140,000 clones listed, around 80% are singletons. Material: PBMCs or T cells enriched from blood (not recorded which). These receptors originate from a man between 65 and 85 years old who had been exposed to COVID-19.

The CDR3 nucleotides are TGTGCCAGCAGGGCCGGGACAGGGGCCGACTATGAGCAGTACTTC. It translates to CASRAGTGADYEQYF. The rearrangement links TRBV28 to TRBJ2-7; 10 positions match TRBD1. This CDR3 comprises 15 residues. After removal of 6 bases from V and 7 bases from J, the junction contained 12 bases not matched to a gene. Germline CDR1 is MDHEN and CDR2 is SYDVKM.

The chain is built from TRBV3-1 (or the pseudogene TRBV3-2) and TRBJ2-1; 8 bases are a match to TRBD2. The CDR3 length is 17 residues. CDR1 LGHDT and CDR2 YNNKEL come from the germline V gene (reference sequence). The junction had 10 bases not matched to a gene; V was cut back by 5 bases and J by 1 base. CDR3 DNA: TGTGCCAGCAGCATGGGAGCGGGAGCCAGATCCTACAATGAGCAGTTCTTC. This translates into CASSMGAGARSYNEQFF.

The chain carries TRBV5-4 and TRBJ2-7; 12 bases align to TRBD1. The V segment lost 4 bases and the J segment 7 bases; nucleotides outside the gene matches: 15. CDR3 length: 17 amino acids. Germline V gives CDR1 SGHNT, CDR2 YYREEE (reference sequence). The CDR3 bases are TGTGCCAGCAGCCCTTGGGGTCCCGGGACAGGGGGCTCTGAGCAGTACTTC. This codes for CASSPWGPGTGGSEQYF.

This chain uses TRBV7-9 with TRBJ2-2, with 8 bases aligning to TRBD2. The CDR3 has 16 residues. The junction had 4 bases not matched to a gene; V was cut back by 3 bases and J by 1 base. CDR1 is SEHNR and CDR2 is FQNEAQ in the germline V gene (reference sequence). The CDR3 DNA sequence: TGTGCCAGCAGCTTGATACTAGCGGTGAACACCGGGGAGCTGTTTTTT. Translated: CASSLILAVNTGELFF.

The CDR3 is CASSGTSGGPSYNEQFF. CDR3 sequence (DNA): TGCGCCAGCAGCGGAACTAGCGGGGGGCCCTCCTACAATGAGCAGTTCTTC. The gene calls are TRBV5-1 and TRBJ2-1, with 12 nucleotides matching TRBD2. The V gene's germline CDR1 is SGHRS and CDR2 YFSETQ. This CDR3 comprises 17 residues. V shed 4 bases, J shed 0 bases, and the junction held 5 bases outside the gene matches.

The chain has TRBV12-3 or TRBV12-4 and TRBJ1-6; D gene unclear. The CDR3 totals 13 residues. Trimming took 6 bases from V and 5 from J, leaving 8 bases between them. This CDR3 is CASRLNDNSPLHF. The CDR3 DNA follows: TGTGCCAGCAGACTCAACGATAATTCACCCCTCCACTTT.

This rearrangement joins TRBV19 to TRBJ2-2; a possible D gene is TRBD1 (5 bases). Looked up from germline, CDR1 is LNHDA and CDR2 is SQIVND (reference sequence). The CDR3 extends over 14 amino acids. V lost 8 bases, J lost 4 bases, and 14 bases lay in between. CDR3 sequence: CASSAQGGTGELFF. The CDR3 DNA is TGTGCCAGTTCGGCCCAGGGCGGCACCGGGGAGCTGTTTTTT.

V usage is TRBV28 and J usage is TRBJ2-7, with 14 bases aligning to TRBD2. This CDR3 comprises 14 residues. With 5 bases clipped from V and 7 bases from J, the junction kept 4 bases outside the gene matches. Germline CDR1 is MDHEN and CDR2 is SYDVKM. This CDR3 reads CASSLTSGRDEQYF. Written as DNA, the CDR3 is TGTGCCAGCAGTCTGACTAGCGGGAGGGATGAGCAGTACTTC.

DNA for the CDR3: TGCAGCGTTGTAGGACATTTTAAAGAGACCCAGTACTTC. Translation gives CSVVGHFKETQYF. V is TRBV29-1 and J is TRBJ2-5, with D possibly being TRBD1 (5 bases). Per the germline V gene, CDR1 is SQVTM and CDR2 is ANQGSEA. The V and J ends lost 4 bases and 3 bases respectively, with 12 bases between them. The CDR3 is made up of 13 amino acids.